This TCR beta chain was sequenced during a study of T cell responses to AZD1222 COVID-19 vaccine (dated by TCRdb to the early 2020s). Notes on the research overall: TCR sequencing covered more than 230 trial participants: 207 given two doses of AZD1222 and about 26 given two doses of MenACWY control vaccine. Enrollment into the trials was organized by age into subgroups of 18-55, 56-69 and 70-plus years, and those subgroups contained about 160, 30 and 59 TCR-sequenced participants, respectively.

The CDR3 regions of human TCRbeta chains were analyzed by immunosequencing. On the authors' methods: Repertoire TCRs were matched against a reference library of SARS-CoV-2-specific TCRs generated with the MIRA antigen-specificity platform. Breadth meant the fraction of unique TCRs that were SARS-CoV-2-associated, whereas depth meant the fraction of total T cells that were SARS-CoV-2-associated. Each spike-specific TCR was assigned to its reactive spike region and to a CD4 or CD8 class using the MIRA data. Log10-transformed breadth and depth values were compared by one-way ANOVA with Sidak's multiple comparisons tests. Imported from immuneACCESS, the table was reduced by TCRdb to in-frame sequences with V and J called. These copies leave out some clones; in studies compared against another copy, an unresolved V gene accounts for under half, and the cause of the remainder is not known. Clonal size and the V and J genes are those of that table, whereas D and trimming came from the DNA. Present in this sample are tens of thousands of clones, more than 90% of which were seen just once. Of the sample, around 4.5% is held by the ten largest clones.

As for this clone: The antigen it recognizes is unknown. Base qualities are not at hand, and no much larger clone is one base apart.

Broader findings and caveats from the paper: CD4 TCRs associated with the vaccine covered the entire spike protein, and the dominant responses were in regions 160-218 and 743-854. Most participants were white British and females outnumbered males, and the authors suggested that clonal diversity may have been underestimated. Because no samples from the day 14 peak response were available, repertoires could be characterized only after the peak T cell response. The 56-69-year group was small, and its depth increase did not reach significance, likely because of low power. Conclusions about previously exposed vaccinees were limited because only five to seven AZD1222 recipients were SARS-CoV-2 seropositive at baseline. Epitopes outside the regions mutated in the B.1.351 and B.1.1.7 variants were reportedly recognized by nearly half of the unique spike-specific TCRs. After two AZD1222 doses, spike-specific TCR breadth and depth were significantly higher than at day 0 and than in MenACWY recipients.

The CDR3 sequence holds 14 residues, the cysteine and phenylalanine included. The entry retains the CDR3 DNA only, 42 bases that are in frame from base 1. CDR1 and CDR2 are drawn from the germline V gene: ENHRY, SYGVKD. The V and J ends are trimmed by 3 bases and 1 base, leaving 10 bases between them. The time point label, read with the paper, signifies: about 28 days (+/-7) after the second vaccine dose. Because spike-specific TCR depth and breadth did not differ between the two schedules, AZD1222 recipients who got a second dose at roughly 4 weeks were pooled with those who got a second dose at roughly 12 weeks. Samples from vaccinated people were obtained from the UK trials COV001 and COV002, which included a single-blind randomized controlled phase 2/3 trial of AZD1222 (ChAdOx1 nCoV-19) in healthy adults. Trial participant PBMC samples were collected at day 0 and day 28 after the second dose for TCRbeta chain sequencing.

The V and J segments used are TRBV10-3 and TRBJ2-7, with a tentative D gene TRBD1 over 5 matching bases. Here the sequenced sample was peripheral blood, taken 28 days after the second AZD1222 dose. The TCR was taken from an adult who received the AZD1222 COVID-19 vaccine. The CDR3 reads CAISDQGQSYEQYF. The base sequence is TGTGCCATCAGTGACCAGGGCCAGTCCTACGAGCAGTACTTC.